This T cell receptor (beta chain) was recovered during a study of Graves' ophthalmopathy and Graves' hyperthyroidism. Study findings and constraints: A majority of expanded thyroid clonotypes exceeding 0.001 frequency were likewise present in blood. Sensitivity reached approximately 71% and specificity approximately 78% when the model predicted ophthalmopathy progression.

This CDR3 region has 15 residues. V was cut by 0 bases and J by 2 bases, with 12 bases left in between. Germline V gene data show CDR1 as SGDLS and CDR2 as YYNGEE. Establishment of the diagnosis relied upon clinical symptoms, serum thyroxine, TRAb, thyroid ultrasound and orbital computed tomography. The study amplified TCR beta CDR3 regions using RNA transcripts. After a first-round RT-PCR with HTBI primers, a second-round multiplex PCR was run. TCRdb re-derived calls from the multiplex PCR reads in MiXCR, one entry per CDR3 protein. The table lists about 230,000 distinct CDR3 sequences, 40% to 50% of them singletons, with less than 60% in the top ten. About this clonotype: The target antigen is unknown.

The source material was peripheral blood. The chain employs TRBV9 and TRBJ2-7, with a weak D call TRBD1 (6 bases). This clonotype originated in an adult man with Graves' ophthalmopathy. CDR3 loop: CASSVDKGQPYEQYF. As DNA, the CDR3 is TGTGCCAGCAGCGTAGATAAAGGACAGCCCTACGAGCAGTACTTC. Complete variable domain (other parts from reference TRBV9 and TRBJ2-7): DSGVTQTPKHLITATGQRVTLRCSPRSGDLSVYWYQQSLDQGLQFLIQYYNGEERAKGNILERFSAQQFPDLHSELNLSSLELGDSALYFCASSVDKGQPYEQYFGPGTRLTVT.